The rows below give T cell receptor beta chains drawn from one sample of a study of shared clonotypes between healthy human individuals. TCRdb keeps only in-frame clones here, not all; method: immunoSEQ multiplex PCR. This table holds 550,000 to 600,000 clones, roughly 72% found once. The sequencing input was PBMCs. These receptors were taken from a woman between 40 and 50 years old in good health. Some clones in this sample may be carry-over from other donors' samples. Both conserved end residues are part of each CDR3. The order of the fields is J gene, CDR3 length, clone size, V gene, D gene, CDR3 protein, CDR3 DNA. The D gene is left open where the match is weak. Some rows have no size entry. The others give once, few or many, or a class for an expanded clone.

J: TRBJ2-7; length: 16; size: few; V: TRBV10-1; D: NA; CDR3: CASRMVGDSIRYEQYF; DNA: TGCGCCAGCCGGATGGTAGGAGACTCTATCCGGTACGAGCAGTACTTC
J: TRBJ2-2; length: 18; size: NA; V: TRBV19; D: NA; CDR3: CASSIEGRADDGTGELFF; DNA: TGTGCCAGTAGTATAGAGGGCAGGGCTGATGATGGCACCGGGGAGCTGTTTTTT
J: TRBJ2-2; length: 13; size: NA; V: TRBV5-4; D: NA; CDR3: CASSSDNTGELFF; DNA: TGTGCCAGCAGCTCCGACAACACCGGGGAGCTGTTTTTT
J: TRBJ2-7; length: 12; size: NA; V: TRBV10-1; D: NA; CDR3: CASSTGSYEQYF; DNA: TGCGCCAGCAGTACCGGTTCCTACGAGCAGTACTTC
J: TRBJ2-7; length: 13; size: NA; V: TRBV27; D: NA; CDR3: CASSSAPSYEQYF; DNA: TGTGCCAGCAGTTCAGCCCCGTCGTACGAGCAGTACTTC
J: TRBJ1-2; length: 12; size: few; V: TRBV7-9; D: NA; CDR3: CASSYDSYGYTF; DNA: TGTGCCAGCAGCTACGACAGTTATGGCTACACCTTC
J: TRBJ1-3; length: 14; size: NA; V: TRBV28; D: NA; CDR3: CASSFGGERNTIYF; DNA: TGTGCCAGCAGTTTCGGGGGTGAAAGAAACACCATATATTTT
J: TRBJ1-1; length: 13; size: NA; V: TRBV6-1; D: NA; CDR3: CASSLLQRTEAFF; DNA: TGTGCCAGCAGCCTCCTCCAGAGAACTGAAGCTTTCTTT
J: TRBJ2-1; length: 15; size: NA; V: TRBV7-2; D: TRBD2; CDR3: CASSSSSGVRGEQFF; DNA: TGTGCCAGCAGCTCTTCTAGCGGGGTGAGGGGTGAGCAGTTCTTC
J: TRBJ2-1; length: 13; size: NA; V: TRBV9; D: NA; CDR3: CASSVAMLGEQFF; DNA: TGTGCCAGCAGCGTAGCGATGTTGGGTGAGCAGTTCTTC
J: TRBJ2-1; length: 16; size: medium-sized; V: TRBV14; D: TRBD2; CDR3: CASSRDSGRWIDEQFF; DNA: TGTGCCAGCAGCCGGGATAGCGGGAGGTGGATCGATGAGCAGTTCTTC
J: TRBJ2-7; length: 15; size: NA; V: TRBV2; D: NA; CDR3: CATTGGTFHSYEQYF; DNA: TGTGCCACCACCGGGGGTACCTTTCATTCCTACGAGCAGTACTTC
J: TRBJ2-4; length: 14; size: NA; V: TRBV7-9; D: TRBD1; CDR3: CASEDQGVKNIQYF; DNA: TGTGCCAGCGAGGACCAGGGGGTGAAAAACATTCAGTACTTC